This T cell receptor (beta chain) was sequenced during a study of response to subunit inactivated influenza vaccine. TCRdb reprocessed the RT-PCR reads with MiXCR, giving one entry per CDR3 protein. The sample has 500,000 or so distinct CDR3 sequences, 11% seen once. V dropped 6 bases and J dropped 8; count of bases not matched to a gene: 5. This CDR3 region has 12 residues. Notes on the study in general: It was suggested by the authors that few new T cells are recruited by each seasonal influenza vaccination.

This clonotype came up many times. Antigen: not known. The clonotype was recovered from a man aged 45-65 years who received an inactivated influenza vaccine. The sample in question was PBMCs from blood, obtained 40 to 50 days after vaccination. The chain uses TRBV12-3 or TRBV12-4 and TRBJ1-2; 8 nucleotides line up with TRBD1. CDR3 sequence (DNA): TGTGCCAGCAGGGACAGGGTCAGGGGCTACACCTTC. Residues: CASRDRVRGYTF.